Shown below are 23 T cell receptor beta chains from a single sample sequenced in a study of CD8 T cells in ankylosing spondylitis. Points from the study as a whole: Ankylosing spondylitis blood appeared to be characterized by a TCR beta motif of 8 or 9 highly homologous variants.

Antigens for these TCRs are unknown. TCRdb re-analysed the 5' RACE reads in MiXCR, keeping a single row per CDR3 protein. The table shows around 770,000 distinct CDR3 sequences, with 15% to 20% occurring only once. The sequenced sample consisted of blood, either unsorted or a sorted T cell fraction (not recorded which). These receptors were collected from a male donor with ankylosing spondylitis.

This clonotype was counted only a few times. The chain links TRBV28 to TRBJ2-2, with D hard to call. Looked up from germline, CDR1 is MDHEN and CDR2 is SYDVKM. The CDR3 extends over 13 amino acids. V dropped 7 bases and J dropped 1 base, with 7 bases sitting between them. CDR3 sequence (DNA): TGTGCCAGCAAAACTGTGAACACCGGGGAGCTGTTTTTT. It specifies CASKTVNTGELFF. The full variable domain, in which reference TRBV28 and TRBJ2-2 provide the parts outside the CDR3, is DVKVTQSSRYLVKRTGEKVFLECVQDMDHENMFWYRQDPGLGLRLIYFSYDVKMKEKGDIPEGYSVSREKKERFSLILESASTNQTSMYLCASKTVNTGELFFGEGSRLTVL.

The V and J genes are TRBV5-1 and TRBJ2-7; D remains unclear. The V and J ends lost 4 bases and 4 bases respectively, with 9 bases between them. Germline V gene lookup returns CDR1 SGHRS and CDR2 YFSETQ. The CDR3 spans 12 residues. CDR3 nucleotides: TGCGCCAGCAGCCGAAACCTTTACGAGCAGTACTTC. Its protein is CASSRNLYEQYF.

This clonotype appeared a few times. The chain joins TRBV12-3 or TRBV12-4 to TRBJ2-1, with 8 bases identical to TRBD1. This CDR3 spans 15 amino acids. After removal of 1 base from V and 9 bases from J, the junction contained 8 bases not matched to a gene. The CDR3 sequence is CASSLGTGNLGEQFF. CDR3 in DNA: TGTGCCAGCAGTTTAGGGACAGGGAATTTGGGTGAGCAGTTCTTC.

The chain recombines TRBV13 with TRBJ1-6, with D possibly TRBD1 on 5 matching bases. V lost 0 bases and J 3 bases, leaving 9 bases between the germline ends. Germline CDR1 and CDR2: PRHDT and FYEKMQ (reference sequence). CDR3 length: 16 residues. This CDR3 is CASSLGGDSYNSPLHF. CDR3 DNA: TGTGCCAGCAGCTTAGGGGGCGACAGCTATAATTCACCCCTCCACTTT.

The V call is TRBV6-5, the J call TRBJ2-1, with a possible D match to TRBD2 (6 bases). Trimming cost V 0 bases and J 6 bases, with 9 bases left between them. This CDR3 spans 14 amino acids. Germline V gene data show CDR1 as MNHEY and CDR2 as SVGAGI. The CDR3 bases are TGTGCCAGCAGTTACTCCGCCGGGGGCAATGAGCAGTTCTTC. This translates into CASSYSAGGNEQFF.

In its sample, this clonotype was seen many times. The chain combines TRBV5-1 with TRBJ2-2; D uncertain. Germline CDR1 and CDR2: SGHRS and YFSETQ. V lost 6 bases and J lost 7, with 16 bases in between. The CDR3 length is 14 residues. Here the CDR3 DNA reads TGCGCCAGCACCTTACTTGAGGCGGACGGGGAGCTGTTTTTT. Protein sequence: CASTLLEADGELFF.

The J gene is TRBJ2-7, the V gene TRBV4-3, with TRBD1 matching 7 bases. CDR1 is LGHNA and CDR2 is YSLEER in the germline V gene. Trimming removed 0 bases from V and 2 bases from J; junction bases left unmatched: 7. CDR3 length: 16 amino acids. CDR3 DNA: TGCGCCAGCAGCCAAGATGGAAAGGGGGCCCCCTACGAGCAGTACTTC. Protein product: CASSQDGKGAPYEQYF.

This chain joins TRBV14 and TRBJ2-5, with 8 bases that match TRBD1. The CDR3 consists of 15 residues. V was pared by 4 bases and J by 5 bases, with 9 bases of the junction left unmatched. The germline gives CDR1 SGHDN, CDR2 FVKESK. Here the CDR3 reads CASSPKRTGRETQYF. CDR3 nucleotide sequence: TGTGCCAGCAGCCCCAAAAGGACAGGGCGGGAGACCCAGTACTTC.

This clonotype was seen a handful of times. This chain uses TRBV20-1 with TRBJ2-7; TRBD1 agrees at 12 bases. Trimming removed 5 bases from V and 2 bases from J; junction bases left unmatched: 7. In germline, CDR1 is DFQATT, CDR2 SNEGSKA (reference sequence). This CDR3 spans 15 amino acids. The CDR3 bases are TGCAGTGCTTCCTCCGGGACAGGGGGCCCCTACGAGCAGTACTTC. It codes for CSASSGTGGPYEQYF.

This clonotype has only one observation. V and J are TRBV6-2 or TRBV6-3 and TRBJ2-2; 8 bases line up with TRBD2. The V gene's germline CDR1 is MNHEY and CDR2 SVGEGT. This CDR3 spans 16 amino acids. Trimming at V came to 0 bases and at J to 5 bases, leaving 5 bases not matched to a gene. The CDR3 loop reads CASSYSNPGGTGELFF. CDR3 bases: TGTGCCAGCAGTTACTCCAACCCGGGAGGGACCGGGGAGCTGTTTTTT.

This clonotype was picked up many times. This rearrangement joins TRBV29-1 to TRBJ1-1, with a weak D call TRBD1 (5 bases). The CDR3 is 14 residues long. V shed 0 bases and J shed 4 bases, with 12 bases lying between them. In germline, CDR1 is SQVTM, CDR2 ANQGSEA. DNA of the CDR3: TGCAGCGTTGAAGATCTTCGGGGGGGCACTGAAGCTTTCTTT. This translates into CSVEDLRGGTEAFF.

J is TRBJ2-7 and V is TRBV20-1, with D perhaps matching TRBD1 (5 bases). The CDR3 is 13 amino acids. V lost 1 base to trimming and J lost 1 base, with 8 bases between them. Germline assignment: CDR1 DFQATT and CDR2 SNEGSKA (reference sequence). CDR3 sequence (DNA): TGCAGTGCTAGAGTACAGGCTTCCTACGAGCAGTACTTC. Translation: CSARVQASYEQYF.

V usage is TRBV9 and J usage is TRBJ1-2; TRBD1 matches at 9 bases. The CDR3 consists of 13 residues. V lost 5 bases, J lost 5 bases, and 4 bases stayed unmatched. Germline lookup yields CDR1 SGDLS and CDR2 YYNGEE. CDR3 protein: CASRGTGYYGYTF. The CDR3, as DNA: TGTGCCAGCAGGGGGACAGGGTATTATGGCTACACCTTC. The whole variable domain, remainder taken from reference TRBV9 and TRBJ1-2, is DSGVTQTPKHLITATGQRVTLRCSPRSGDLSVYWYQQSLDQGLQFLIQYYNGEERAKGNILERFSAQQFPDLHSELNLSSLELGDSALYFCASRGTGYYGYTFGSGTRLTVV.

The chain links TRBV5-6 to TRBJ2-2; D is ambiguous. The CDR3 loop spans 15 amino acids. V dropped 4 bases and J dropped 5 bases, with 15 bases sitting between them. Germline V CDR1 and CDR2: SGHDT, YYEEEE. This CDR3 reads CASSLRVVKTGELFF. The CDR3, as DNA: TGTGCCAGCAGCCTCCGTGTGGTAAAAACCGGGGAGCTGTTTTTT.

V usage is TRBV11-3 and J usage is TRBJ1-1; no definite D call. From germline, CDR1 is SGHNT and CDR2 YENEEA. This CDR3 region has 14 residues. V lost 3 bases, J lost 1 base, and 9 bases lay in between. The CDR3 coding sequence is TGTGCCAGCAGCTTTGCAGATAGGAACACTGAAGCTTTCTTT. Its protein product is CASSFADRNTEAFF.

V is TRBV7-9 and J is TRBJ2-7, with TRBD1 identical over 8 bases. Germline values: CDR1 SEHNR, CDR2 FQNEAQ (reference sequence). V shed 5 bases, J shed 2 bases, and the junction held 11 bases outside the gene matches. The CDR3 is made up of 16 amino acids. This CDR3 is CASSPTSGTGAYEQYF. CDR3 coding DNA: TGTGCCAGCAGCCCAACATCCGGGACAGGAGCCTACGAGCAGTACTTC.

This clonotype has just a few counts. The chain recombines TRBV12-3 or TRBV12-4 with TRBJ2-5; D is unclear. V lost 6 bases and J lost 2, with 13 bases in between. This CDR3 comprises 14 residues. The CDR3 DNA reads TGTGCCAGCAGCCTTAGGACGGAGCAAGAGACCCAGTACTTC. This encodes CASSLRTEQETQYF.

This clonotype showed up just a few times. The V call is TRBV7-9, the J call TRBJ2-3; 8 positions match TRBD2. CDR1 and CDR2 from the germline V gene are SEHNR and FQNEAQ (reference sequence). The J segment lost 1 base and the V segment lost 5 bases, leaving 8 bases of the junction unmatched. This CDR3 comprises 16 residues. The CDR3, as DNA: TGTGCCAGCAGCCCTAAACTAGCGGAGGGCACAGATACGCAGTATTTT. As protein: CASSPKLAEGTDTQYF.

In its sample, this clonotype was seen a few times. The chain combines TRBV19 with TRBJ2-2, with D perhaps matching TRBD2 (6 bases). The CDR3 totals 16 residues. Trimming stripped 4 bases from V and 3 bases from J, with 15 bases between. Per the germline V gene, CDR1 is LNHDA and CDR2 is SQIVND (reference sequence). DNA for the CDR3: TGTGCCAGTAGTACGATCGGGACTCTTGACACCGGGGAGCTGTTTTTT. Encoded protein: CASSTIGTLDTGELFF. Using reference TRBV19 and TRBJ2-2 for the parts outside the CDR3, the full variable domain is DGGITQSPKYLFRKEGQNVTLSCEQNLNHDAMYWYRQDPGQGLRLIYYSQIVNDFQKGDIAEGYSVSREKKESFPLTVTSAQKNPTAFYLCASSTIGTLDTGELFFGEGSRLTVL.

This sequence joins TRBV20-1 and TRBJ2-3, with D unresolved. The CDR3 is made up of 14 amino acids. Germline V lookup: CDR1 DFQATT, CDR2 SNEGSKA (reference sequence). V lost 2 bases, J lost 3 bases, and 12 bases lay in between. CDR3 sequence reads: CSARTFVQTDTQYF. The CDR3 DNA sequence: TGCAGTGCTAGAACTTTTGTTCAAACAGATACGCAGTATTTT.

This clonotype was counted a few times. The CDR3, as DNA: TGTGCCAGCAGCCGAGGGGGCTTAGAGACCCAGTACTTC. Protein: CASSRGGLETQYF. The chain links TRBV5-5 to TRBJ2-5; TRBD1 agrees at 7 bases. J gave up 4 bases and V 4 bases, and 4 bases lay outside the gene matches. This CDR3 has 13 amino acids. CDR1 is SGHKS and CDR2 is YYEKEE in the germline V gene (reference sequence).

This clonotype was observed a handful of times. The CDR3 region has the DNA TGTGCCAGCAGTTACTCCCAGGGGAGGTGGTCAGATACGCAGTATTTT. The encoded protein is CASSYSQGRWSDTQYF. The chain carries TRBV6-5 and TRBJ2-3; D is perhaps TRBD1 or TRBD2 (6 bases each). This CDR3 spans 16 amino acids. Trimming removed 0 bases from V and 4 bases from J, with 14 bases in between. CDR1 and CDR2 (germline): MNHEY, SVGAGI.

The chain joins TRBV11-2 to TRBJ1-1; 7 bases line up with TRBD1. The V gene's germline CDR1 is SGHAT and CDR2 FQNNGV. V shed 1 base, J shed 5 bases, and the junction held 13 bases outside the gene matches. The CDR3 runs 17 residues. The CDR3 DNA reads TGTGCCAGCAGCTTAGGTCGAGGCAGGGGGGAAGGGACTGAAGCTTTCTTT. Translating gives CASSLGRGRGEGTEAFF. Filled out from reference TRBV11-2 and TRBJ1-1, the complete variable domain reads EAGVAQSPRYKIIEKRQSVAFWCNPISGHATLYWYQQILGQGPKLLIQFQNNGVVDDSQLPKDRFSAERLKGVDSTLKIQPAKLEDSAVYLCASSLGRGRGEGTEAFFGQGTRLTVV.